The 20 T cell receptor beta chains reported below all come from one sample, sequenced in a study of T cells after yellow fever vaccination. TCRdb re-derived calls from the 5' RACE reads in MiXCR, one entry per CDR3 protein. The data contain about 630,000 distinct CDR3 sequences, roughly an eighth of them seen just once; the ten biggest clones take up about 15%. The sample here was PBMCs, taken on the day of the yellow fever booster vaccination. The source is a man aged 25 to 45 who received the YFV17D yellow fever vaccine.

In this sample, this clonotype turned up a few times. The CDR3 region is CASSLSATSGSNIQYF. The CDR3 DNA follows: TGCGCCAGCAGCTTAAGCGCCACTAGCGGGAGTAACATTCAGTACTTC. The chain couples TRBV5-1 to TRBJ2-4; 11 bases are a match to TRBD2. The germline V gene encodes CDR1 SGHRS and CDR2 YFSETQ. The CDR3 covers 16 residues. With 2 bases clipped from V and 7 bases from J, the junction kept 8 bases outside the gene matches.

In its sample, this clonotype was seen many times. V gene TRBV5-6 combines with J gene TRBJ2-1, with 14 bases identical to TRBD2. In germline, CDR1 is SGHDT, CDR2 YYEEEE. The CDR3 is 18 amino acids. The trim removed 4 bases at V and 0 bases at J, leaving 6 bases unmatched. The CDR3 reads CASSPRTSGRSSYNEQFF. The CDR3 nucleotides read TGTGCCAGCAGCCCACGGACTAGCGGGAGGAGCTCCTACAATGAGCAGTTCTTC.

The chain carries TRBV29-1 and TRBJ2-7; possible D gene TRBD2, 5 bases. V was shortened by 7 bases and J by 5 bases, with 21 bases between the two germline ends. The CDR3 runs 14 residues. Germline V lookup: CDR1 SQVTM, CDR2 ANQGSEA. The CDR3 spells CSGTLSGGSNEQYF. DNA for the CDR3: TGCAGCGGAACCCTCAGCGGAGGATCGAACGAGCAGTACTTC.

This chain joins TRBV29-1 and TRBJ2-3; TRBD2 aligns across 10 bases. J gave up 2 bases and V 4 bases, and 6 bases lay outside the gene matches. The CDR3 runs to 15 residues. The germline CDR1 and CDR2 sequences are SQVTM and ANQGSEA. The CDR3 coding sequence is TGCAGCGTTGCGGGAGCGGGAGGGCCCACAGATACGCAGTATTTT. Its translation: CSVAGAGGPTDTQYF.

The chain employs TRBV21-1 and TRBJ2-7; TRBD1, the table's D call, was not compared with the DNA. TRBV21-1 is marked as a pseudogene. The CDR3 has 16 residues. The CDR3 region is CASSIPRGPPSNEQYF. Here the CDR3 DNA reads TGTGCCAGCAGCATTCCCCGGGGACCACCGTCCAACGAGCAGTACTTC.

Only a few counts were recorded for this clonotype. The V and J genes are TRBV6-2 or TRBV6-3 and TRBJ2-7; no reliable D call. V dropped 0 bases and J dropped 6 bases, with 15 bases sitting between them. Germline CDR1 is MNHEY and CDR2 is SVGEGT. There are 15 residues in the CDR3. CDR3 sequence: CASSYSSVPVAEQYF. In DNA, the CDR3 is TGTGCCAGCAGTTACTCCTCCGTGCCAGTCGCCGAGCAGTACTTC.

This clonotype was counted many times. V usage is TRBV4-2 and J usage is TRBJ2-5, with 8 positions matching TRBD1. Germline lookup yields CDR1 LGHNA and CDR2 YNFKEQ. The CDR3 loop spans 17 amino acids. The trim removed 4 bases at V and 5 bases at J, leaving 15 bases unmatched. The CDR3 DNA reads TGTGCCAGCAGCCCCCTGGGCGGCGGACAGGGAAGGGAGACCCAGTACTTC. As protein: CASSPLGGGQGRETQYF.

The chain links TRBV10-1 to TRBJ2-3; 8 bases agree with TRBD2. V was clipped by 4 bases and J by 2 bases; unmatched bases: 2. CDR1 WNHNN and CDR2 SYGVQD come from the germline V gene (reference sequence). This CDR3 has 14 amino acids. The CDR3 loop is CASSVGLDTDTQYF. Here the CDR3 DNA reads TGCGCCAGCAGTGTGGGACTAGACACAGATACGCAGTATTTT.

The genes are TRBV6-1 and TRBJ2-3, with a tentative D call TRBD2 (6 bases). V lost 8 bases and J lost 0, with 12 bases in between. The CDR3 has 14 residues. Per germline, CDR1 MNHNS and CDR2 SASEGT. The CDR3 reads CASGLLVSTDTQYF. The CDR3, as DNA: TGTGCCAGCGGACTACTAGTCAGCACAGATACGCAGTATTTT.

This clonotype has only a few counts. This chain links TRBV15 with TRBJ1-4, with a weak D call TRBD1 (5 bases). V lost 7 bases, J lost 7 bases, and 16 bases lay in between. The CDR3 has 14 residues. Germline CDR1 LNHNV, CDR2 YYDKDF (reference sequence). The CDR3 reads CATKSGQGGEKLFF. DNA for the CDR3: TGTGCCACCAAATCGGGGCAGGGAGGTGAAAAACTGTTTTTT.

The rearrangement links TRBV7-2 to TRBJ2-2; D might be TRBD2 (6 bases). Trimming cost V 4 bases and J 6 bases, with 12 bases left between them. The germline CDR1 and CDR2 sequences are SGHTA and FQGNSA. This CDR3 region has 14 residues. CDR3 region: CASSWTIGPGELFF. The CDR3 DNA follows: TGTGCCAGCAGCTGGACTATAGGTCCCGGGGAGCTGTTTTTT.

The chain combines TRBV20-1 with TRBJ2-6; 10 nucleotides align to TRBD1. This CDR3 is built from 18 residues. V dropped 6 bases and J dropped 0; count of bases not matched to a gene: 11. Germline V CDR1 and CDR2: DFQATT, SNEGSKA (reference sequence). The CDR3 nucleotides read TGCAGTGCCCAGGCTCGGGACAGGGGATACTCTGGGGCCAACGTCCTGACTTTC. It is translated as CSAQARDRGYSGANVLTF.

V gene TRBV30 combines with J gene TRBJ1-5; D gene unclear. CDR1 is GTSNPN, CDR2 SVGIG, per germline (reference sequence). V was shortened by 0 bases and J by 0 bases, with 3 bases between the two germline ends. The CDR3 is made up of 13 amino acids. CDR3 nucleotides: TGTGCCTGGAGTGTCGATAGCAATCAGCCCCAGCATTTT. Protein product: CAWSVDSNQPQHF.

This clonotype was counted at least ten times. The V gene is TRBV18, the J gene TRBJ1-4; D possibly corresponds to TRBD1 (5 bases). Germline loops: CDR1 KGHSH, CDR2 LQKENI. Trimming left V 6 bases short and J 0 bases short, with 11 bases between. CDR3 size: 15 residues. Here the CDR3 DNA reads TGTGCCAGCTCCAGTGAGGGACCAACTAATGAAAAACTGTTTTTT. Translation gives CASSSEGPTNEKLFF.

This chain links TRBV7-6 with TRBJ2-3; 8 nucleotides match TRBD2. The trim removed 4 bases at V and 2 bases at J, leaving 8 bases unmatched. The CDR3 sequence is 16 residues long. Germline CDR1 reads SGHVS; CDR2 reads FNYEAQ. The CDR3 DNA reads as TGTGCCAGCAGCTCCAGCGGCGGGGGGAACACAGATACGCAGTATTTT. Translated: CASSSSGGGNTDTQYF.

There are a few counts of this clonotype. The chain has TRBV5-1 and TRBJ2-7; D is unclear. Trimming left V 1 base short and J 3 bases short, with 11 bases between. Germline V gene lookup returns CDR1 SGHRS and CDR2 YFSETQ. This CDR3 spans 14 amino acids. CDR3 in DNA: TGCGCCAGCAGCTTGTACGGGCTCGGCTACGAGCAGTACTTC. It encodes CASSLYGLGYEQYF.

The CDR3 DNA reads as TGTGCCAGCAGCGAACAGGGACAGCAGTTCTTC. This encodes CASSEQGQQFF. The chain carries TRBV3-1 and TRBJ2-1; tentatively, D is TRBD1 (6 bases). Germline loops: CDR1 LGHDT, CDR2 YNNKEL (reference sequence). V lost 5 bases and J 11 bases, leaving 10 bases between the germline ends. This CDR3 has 11 residues.

V and J are TRBV14 and TRBJ2-1; 10 bases agree with TRBD2. V lost 5 bases, J lost 4 bases, and 2 bases stayed unmatched. This CDR3 has 14 residues. Looked up from germline, CDR1 is SGHDN and CDR2 is FVKESK. This CDR3 reads CASSELAGYNEQFF. The CDR3 bases are TGTGCCAGCAGCGAACTAGCGGGATACAATGAGCAGTTCTTC.

This chain uses TRBV20-1 with TRBJ2-7; D is unresolved. Trimming took off 4 bases at V and 2 bases at J, with 9 bases between the two ends. CDR3 length: 12 residues. Germline-derived CDR1 and CDR2 are DFQATT and SNEGSKA (reference sequence). The CDR3 DNA sequence: TGCAGTGCTACTCTACCTCCCTACGAGCAGTACTTC. Translating it yields CSATLPPYEQYF.

Only a few counts were recorded for this clonotype. This sequence joins TRBV15 and TRBJ2-4; 8 nucleotides align to TRBD2. CDR3 size: 16 residues. Unmatched junction bases numbered 6, after V lost 5 bases and J lost 0 bases. The germline V gene has CDR1 LNHNV and CDR2 YYDKDF (reference sequence). The CDR3 DNA reads TGTGCCACCAGCCGGAGCGGGAGTGGAGCCAAAAACATTCAGTACTTC. Translated: CATSRSGSGAKNIQYF.